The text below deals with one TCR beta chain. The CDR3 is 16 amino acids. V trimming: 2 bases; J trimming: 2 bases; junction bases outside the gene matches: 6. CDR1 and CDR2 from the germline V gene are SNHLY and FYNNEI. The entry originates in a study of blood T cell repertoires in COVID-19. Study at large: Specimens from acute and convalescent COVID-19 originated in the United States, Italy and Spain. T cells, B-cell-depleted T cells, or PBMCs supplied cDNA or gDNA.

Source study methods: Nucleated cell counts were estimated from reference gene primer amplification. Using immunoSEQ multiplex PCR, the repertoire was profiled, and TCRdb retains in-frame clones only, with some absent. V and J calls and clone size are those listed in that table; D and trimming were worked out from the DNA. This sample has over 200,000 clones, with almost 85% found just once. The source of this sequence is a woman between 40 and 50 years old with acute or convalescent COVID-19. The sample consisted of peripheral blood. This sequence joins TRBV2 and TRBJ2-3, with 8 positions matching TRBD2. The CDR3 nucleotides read TGTGCCAGCAGTGAACTTGTCGGGGGGGTCACAGATACGCAGTATTTT. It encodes CASSELVGGVTDTQYF.